The present entry profiles one T cell receptor (beta chain) with its context. The antigen remains unidentified. This CDR3 has 17 residues. Looked up from germline, CDR1 is KGHSH and CDR2 is LQKENI. Trimming took 1 base from V and 0 from J; bases not matched to a gene: 4. This sample was taken from a study of beta chain features in type 1 diabetes. Whole-study results and caveats: Shortening of TCRB CDR3s, moderate but significant, appeared in all four CD4+ subsets of Type 1 diabetes patients.

Every bit of the isolated RNA underwent reverse transcription, so sequencing read expressed TCRB transcripts. Clones were sequenced by immunoSEQ multiplex PCR, and TCRdb holds only the in-frame ones, with some missing. The table includes 250,000 to 300,000 clones, less than 30% detected once. There was one heparinised blood draw per donor, averaging approximately 120 mL. The chain joins TRBV18 to TRBJ2-7; 12 bases line up with TRBD1. The sample comprised naive CD4+ T cells from blood. The source is a woman aged 25 to 45 with type 1 diabetes. The CDR3 DNA follows: TGTGCCAGCTCACCACTACTGGGACAGGGGGCCTCCTACGAGCAGTACTTC. Amino acids: CASSPLLGQGASYEQYF.